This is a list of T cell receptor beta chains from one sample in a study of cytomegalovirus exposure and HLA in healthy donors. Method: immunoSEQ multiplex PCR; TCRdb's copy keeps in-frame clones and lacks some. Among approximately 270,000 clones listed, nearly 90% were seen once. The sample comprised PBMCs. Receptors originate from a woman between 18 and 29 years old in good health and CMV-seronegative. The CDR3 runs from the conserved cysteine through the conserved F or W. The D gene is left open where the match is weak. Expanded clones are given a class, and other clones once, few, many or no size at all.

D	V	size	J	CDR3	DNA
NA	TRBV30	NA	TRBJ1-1	CAGKGHANTEAFF	TGTGCCGGAAAGGGACACGCGAACACTGAAGCTTTCTTT
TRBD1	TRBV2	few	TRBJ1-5	CASSYQGAGQPQHF	TGTGCCAGCAGTTACCAGGGGGCTGGGCAGCCCCAGCATTTT
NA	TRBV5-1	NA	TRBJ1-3	CASSTTGSSGNTIYF	TGCGCCAGCAGCACAACAGGGAGCTCTGGAAACACCATATATTTT
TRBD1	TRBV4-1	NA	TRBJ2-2	CASSLQGPGGTGELFF	TGCGCCAGCAGCCTTCAGGGCCCAGGGGGCACCGGGGAGCTGTTTTTT
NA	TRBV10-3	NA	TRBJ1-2	CAISEPGKDGYTF	TGTGCCATCAGTGAGCCAGGGAAAGATGGCTACACCTTC
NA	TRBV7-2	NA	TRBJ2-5	CASSLSLETQYF	TGTGCCAGCAGCTTATCTCTAGAGACCCAGTACTTC
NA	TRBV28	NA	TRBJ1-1	CASSLIQNTEAFF	TGTGCCAGCAGTTTAATCCAGAACACTGAAGCTTTCTTT
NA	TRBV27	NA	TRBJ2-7	CASSLRDTYEQYF	TGTGCCAGCAGTTTAAGGGACACCTACGAGCAGTACTTC
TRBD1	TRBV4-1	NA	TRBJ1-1	CASSQVTGGAFF	TGCGCCAGCAGCCAGGTTACAGGGGGGGCTTTCTTT
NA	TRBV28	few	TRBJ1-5	CASRRARRPQHF	TGTGCCAGCAGGAGGGCCCGTCGGCCCCAGCATTTT
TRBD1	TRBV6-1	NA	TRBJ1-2	CASSELGQRDGYTF	TGTGCCAGCAGTGAACTGGGACAGCGGGATGGCTACACCTTC
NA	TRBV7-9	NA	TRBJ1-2	CASSDDSWKANYGYTF	TGTGCCAGCAGCGACGACTCGTGGAAAGCTAACTATGGCTACACCTTC
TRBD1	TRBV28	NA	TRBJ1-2	CASSSSETGEGYGYTF	TGTGCCAGCAGTTCGTCGGAGACAGGGGAAGGCTATGGCTACACCTTC
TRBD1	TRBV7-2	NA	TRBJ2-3	CASSPLDRGLRDTQYF	TGTGCCAGCAGCCCCTTGGACAGGGGGCTGAGAGATACGCAGTATTTT
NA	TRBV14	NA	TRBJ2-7	CASSYMREQYF	TGTGCCAGCAGCTACATGAGGGAGCAGTACTTC
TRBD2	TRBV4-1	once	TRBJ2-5	CASSQQRGAQETQYF	TGCGCCAGCAGCCAACAGCGGGGGGCACAAGAGACCCAGTACTTC
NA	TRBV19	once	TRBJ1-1	CASKVRPALGRLNTEAFF	TGTGCCAGTAAGGTCCGGCCTGCTTTGGGCAGATTGAACACTGAAGCTTTCTTT
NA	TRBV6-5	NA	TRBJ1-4	CASSYGDRNEKLFF	TGTGCCAGCAGTTACGGAGACAGAAATGAAAAACTGTTTTTT
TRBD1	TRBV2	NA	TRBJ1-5	CASRRTGYSNQPQHF	TGTGCCAGCAGGAGGACAGGGTATAGCAATCAGCCCCAGCATTTT
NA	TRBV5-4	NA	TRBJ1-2	CASSLGADGRNGYTF	TGTGCCAGCAGCTTGGGGGCCGACGGGAGAAATGGCTACACCTTC
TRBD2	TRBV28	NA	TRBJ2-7	CASRLAGGNEQYF	TGTGCCAGCAGACTAGCGGGGGGGAACGAGCAGTACTTC
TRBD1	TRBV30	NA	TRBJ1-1	CAWSGTGGTEAFF	TGTGCCTGGAGTGGGACAGGGGGGACTGAAGCTTTCTTT
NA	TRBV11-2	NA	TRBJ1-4	CASSLMRANEKLFF	TGTGCCAGCAGCCTTATGCGGGCTAATGAAAAACTGTTTTTT
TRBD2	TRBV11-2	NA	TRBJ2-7	CASSLDPASGGAYEQYF	TGTGCCAGCAGCTTAGATCCCGCTAGCGGGGGGGCCTACGAGCAGTACTTC
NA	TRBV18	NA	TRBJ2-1	CASSPPSGTLTIEGFF	TGTGCCAGCTCACCACCGTCAGGGACACTTACAATCGAGGGGTTCTTC
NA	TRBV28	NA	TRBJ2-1	CASSLPLDNEQFF	TGTGCCAGCAGTCTACCCCTCGACAATGAGCAGTTCTTC
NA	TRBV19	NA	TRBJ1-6	CASNPVGQHNSPLHF	TGTGCCAGTAACCCCGTCGGACAGCATAATTCACCCCTCCACTTT
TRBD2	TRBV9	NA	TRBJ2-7	CASSVDGGGLNEQYF	TGTGCCAGCAGCGTAGATGGGGGAGGGCTAAACGAGCAGTACTTC
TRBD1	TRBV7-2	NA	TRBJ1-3	CASSLTPGTAGNTIYF	TGTGCCAGCAGCTTAACCCCCGGGACAGCTGGAAACACCATATATTTT
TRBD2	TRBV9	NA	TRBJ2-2	CASSALTGGVTGELFF	TGTGCCAGCAGCGCGCTAACGGGGGGTGTCACCGGGGAGCTGTTTTTT
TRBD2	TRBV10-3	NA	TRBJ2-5	CAIRSGGQETQYF	TGTGCCATCAGGAGCGGGGGCCAAGAGACCCAGTACTTC
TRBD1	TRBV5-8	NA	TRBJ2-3	CASRGQFTDTQYF	TGTGCCAGCAGGGGACAGTTCACAGATACGCAGTATTTT
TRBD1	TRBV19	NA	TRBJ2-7	CASSIGGQGARYEQYF	TGTGCCAGTAGTATAGGAGGGCAGGGGGCGCGCTACGAGCAGTACTTC
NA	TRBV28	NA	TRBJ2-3	CASSSTADTQYF	TGTGCCAGCAGTTCGACAGCGGATACGCAGTATTTT